The clone carrying this T cell receptor beta chain was found once. This entry comes from a study of blood T cell repertoires in COVID-19. Germline CDR1 is LGHNT and CDR2 is FRNRAP. The CDR3 length is 14 residues. Trimming took 7 bases from V and 4 from J; bases not matched to a gene: 5. Original processing methods: Counts of nucleated cells, estimated from reference gene primer amplification, were obtained. Clones were sequenced by immunoSEQ multiplex PCR, and TCRdb holds only the in-frame ones, with some missing. V, J and clone size are taken as reported in that table, and D and trimming were inferred from the DNA itself. Seen here are roughly 80,000 clones, roughly 78% observed once, and the top ten hold around a fifth.

The sequence came from a human donor in a cohort sampled during active COVID-19. The rearrangement links TRBV12-5 to TRBJ2-7; 12 bases align to TRBD1. The sequencing input was peripheral blood. For the CDR3, the DNA is TGTGCTAGTGTACCGGGACAGGGGGCGTACGAGCAGTACTTC. Protein sequence: CASVPGQGAYEQYF.